This TCR beta chain emerged from a study of Graves' ophthalmopathy and Graves' hyperthyroidism. CDR3 regions of TCR beta were amplified from RNA transcripts. First-round RT-PCR with HTBI primers preceded a second-round multiplex PCR. TCRdb reanalysed the multiplex PCR reads using MiXCR and keeps one entry per CDR3 protein. The sample lists some 380,000 distinct CDR3 sequences; approximately 15% were seen once. General study findings and limits: With a specificity of about 73% and a sensitivity of around 71%, the model predicted ophthalmopathy progression.

Many counts were recorded for this clonotype. Its target is not known. The CDR3 has 15 amino acids. Germline V lookup: CDR1 DFQATT, CDR2 SNEGSKA (reference sequence). J lost 3 bases, V lost 2 bases, and 9 bases had no gene match. J is TRBJ2-7 and V is TRBV20-1, with 8 bases identical to TRBD2. The source material was peripheral blood. The receptor's source is a woman aged 18-29 years with stable Graves' hyperthyroidism. CDR3 nucleotide sequence: TGCAGTGCTAGACCTTCCACGGGAGGGGGCTACGAGCAGTACTTC. Protein product: CSARPSTGGGYEQYF.